Shown below are 9 T cell receptor beta chains from a single sample sequenced in a study of shared clonotypes between healthy human individuals. TCRdb's copy holds only in-frame clones and misses some; the assay was immunoSEQ multiplex PCR. The sample shows under 1 million clones, roughly 92% of them seen only once. The naive CD8 subset, CD45RO-negative cells positively selected for CCR7, excluded terminally differentiated effector memory CD45RA+ cells. The sample consisted of naive CD8+ T cells sorted from blood. The receptor source for this set is a man aged 25 to 40 in good health.

V usage is TRBV28 and J usage is TRBJ2-3, with D unresolved. Per the germline V gene, CDR1 is MDHEN and CDR2 is SYDVKM. This CDR3 contains 15 residues. V was trimmed by 3 bases and J by 0 bases, leaving 10 bases between them. CDR3 DNA sequence: TGTGCCAGCAGTTTCTTGCTCCGTAGCACAGATACGCAGTATTTT. Its protein product is CASSFLLRSTDTQYF.

J is TRBJ2-2 and V is TRBV29-1; D is unclear. V lost 4 bases, J lost 1 base, and 7 bases lay in between. Germline loops: CDR1 SQVTM, CDR2 ANQGSEA. The CDR3 loop spans 13 amino acids. The CDR3 region has the DNA TGCAGCGTTGTAATGGAGAACACCGGGGAGCTGTTTTTT. This translates into CSVVMENTGELFF.

Only one count was recorded for this clone. The CDR3 DNA reads TGTGCCAGCAGCTTCGTTAGCGGGAGGGCCTACAATGAGCAGTTCTTC. Translation gives CASSFVSGRAYNEQFF. J is TRBJ2-1 and V is TRBV7-2; TRBD2 matches at 11 bases. Germline CDR1 and CDR2: SGHTA and FQGNSA. This CDR3 is built from 16 residues. After removal of 3 bases from V and 2 bases from J, the junction contained 3 bases not matched to a gene.

This clone was observed a handful of times. The chain employs TRBV27 and TRBJ1-2; D unresolved. V gave up 1 base and J gave up 8 bases, with 8 bases separating them. Per germline, CDR1 MNHEY and CDR2 SMNVEV (reference sequence). This CDR3 has 12 amino acids. CDR3 in DNA: TGTGCCAGCAGTTTATTTGGGGAAGGCTACACCTTC. It specifies CASSLFGEGYTF.

The genes are TRBV10-1 and TRBJ2-5, with D perhaps matching TRBD2 (6 bases). The length of the CDR3 is 11 residues. Germline V CDR1 and CDR2: WNHNN, SYGVQD (reference sequence). V lost 3 bases and J lost 7, with 6 bases in between. The CDR3 nucleotides read TGCGCCAGCAGTGACGGGGGGACCCAGTACTTC. This sequence encodes CASSDGGTQYF.

V gene TRBV7-2 combines with J gene TRBJ2-1; TRBD2 aligns across 12 bases. Losses at the gene ends were 1 base for V and 4 bases for J; bases not matched to a gene: 11. CDR3 length: 19 residues. Germline CDR1 is SGHTA and CDR2 is FQGNSA. The CDR3 spells CASSLVLAGGRLKYNEQFF. The CDR3 bases are TGTGCCAGCAGCTTAGTCCTAGCGGGAGGGCGTCTTAAATACAATGAGCAGTTCTTC.

In nucleotides, the CDR3 is TGTGCCAGCAGCTCAGACAGGAATCAGCCCCAGCATTTT. This encodes CASSSDRNQPQHF. V and J are TRBV7-2 and TRBJ1-5, with D possibly TRBD1 on 6 matching bases. Trimming removed 4 bases at V and 4 bases at J, with 8 bases between. There are 13 residues in the CDR3. The germline gives CDR1 SGHTA, CDR2 FQGNSA.

This chain connects TRBV28 to TRBJ1-1, with D perhaps matching TRBD1 (5 bases). This CDR3 is built from 15 residues. CDR1 and CDR2 (germline): MDHEN, SYDVKM. V lost 8 bases and J lost 0, with 16 bases in between. In DNA form, the CDR3 reads TGTGCCAGCGGGGCCGGAACTTACATGAACACTGAAGCTTTCTTT. Protein product: CASGAGTYMNTEAFF.

The chain recombines TRBV27 with TRBJ1-2; D ambiguous. The CDR3 is 14 amino acids. CDR1 is MNHEY, CDR2 SMNVEV, per germline (reference sequence). V lost 6 bases, J lost 0 bases, and 11 bases lay in between. As DNA, the CDR3 is TGTGCCAGCAGCTCGCTCGAAGCTAACTATGGCTACACCTTC. Amino acid sequence: CASSSLEANYGYTF.